This TCR beta chain was documented in a study of blood T cell repertoires in COVID-19. Profiled with immunoSEQ multiplex PCR; TCRdb holds only in-frame clones, not every one. The sample lists some 210,000 clones, 70% to 90% seen once, with about 10% in the top ten. This CDR3 is built from 12 residues. V lost 2 bases and J 6 bases, leaving 5 bases between the germline ends. From germline, CDR1 is SEHNR and CDR2 FQNEAQ (reference sequence). The source of this sequence is a man between 35 and 55 years old who had recovered from COVID-19. Sequencing used PBMCs or T cells enriched from blood (not recorded which). The chain combines TRBV7-9 with TRBJ2-1, with D tentatively TRBD2 (5 bases). The CDR3 nucleotides read TGTGCCAGCAGCTTACGGGGCAATGAGCAGTTCTTC. It encodes CASSLRGNEQFF.